What follows are 4 T cell receptor beta chains derived from one specimen sequenced in a study of blood T cell repertoires in COVID-19. The table came from immunoSEQ multiplex PCR; TCRdb's copy has only in-frame clones and leaves some out. In the table there are over 350,000 clones, 88% of which are singletons. Sequenced input: PBMCs or T cells enriched from blood (not recorded which). The source of these receptors is a woman aged 18-30 years who had recovered from COVID-19.

Of note for this clone: This sample also contains other DNA sequences that code for the same CDR3. The chain combines TRBV4-1 with TRBJ1-1; D is perhaps TRBD1 (6 bases). Germline CDR1 and CDR2: MGHRA and YSYEKL. CDR3 length: 13 residues. V was trimmed by 4 bases and J by 1 base, leaving 7 bases between them. The CDR3 DNA follows: TGCGCCAGCAGCCCACAGGGGAACACTGAAGCTTTCTTT. Translation: CASSPQGNTEAFF.

V and J are TRBV20-1 and TRBJ1-2; D remains unclear. CDR1 and CDR2 from the germline V gene are DFQATT and SNEGSKA (reference sequence). V lost 7 bases, J lost 0 bases, and 6 bases lay in between. The CDR3 extends over 11 amino acids. CDR3 bases: TGCAGTGGCACAGCTAACTATGGCTACACCTTC. Its protein product is CSGTANYGYTF.

The chain has TRBV3-1 (or the pseudogene TRBV3-2) and TRBJ1-1; weak D call: TRBD1 (6 bases). Trimming removed 5 bases from V and 5 bases from J, with 9 bases in between. Per germline, CDR1 LGHDT and CDR2 YNNKEL (reference sequence). The CDR3 totals 12 residues. The CDR3, as DNA: TGTGCCAGCAGCTGGACAGCGACTGAAGCTTTCTTT. Protein product: CASSWTATEAFF.

The chain joins TRBV7-6 to TRBJ1-5; a weak D match, TRBD1 (6 bases). Per germline, CDR1 SGHVS and CDR2 FNYEAQ. CDR3 size: 13 residues. Trimming removed 10 bases at V and 9 bases at J, with 19 bases between. The CDR3 is CAIQGLGQGPQHF. DNA for the CDR3: TGTGCCATTCAGGGGCTTGGGCAAGGGCCCCAGCATTTT.